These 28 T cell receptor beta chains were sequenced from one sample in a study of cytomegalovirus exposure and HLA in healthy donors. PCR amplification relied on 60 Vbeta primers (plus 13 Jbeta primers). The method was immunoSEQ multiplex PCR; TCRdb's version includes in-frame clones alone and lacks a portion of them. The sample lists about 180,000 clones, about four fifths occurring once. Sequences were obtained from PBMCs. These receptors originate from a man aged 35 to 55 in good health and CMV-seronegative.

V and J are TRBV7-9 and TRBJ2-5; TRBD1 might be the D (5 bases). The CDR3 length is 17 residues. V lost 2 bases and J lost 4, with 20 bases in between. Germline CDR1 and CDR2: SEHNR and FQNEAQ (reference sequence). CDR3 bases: TGTGCCAGCAGCTTAATAGGTCGGCAGGGTAGTAGAGAGACCCAGTACTTC. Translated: CASSLIGRQGSRETQYF.

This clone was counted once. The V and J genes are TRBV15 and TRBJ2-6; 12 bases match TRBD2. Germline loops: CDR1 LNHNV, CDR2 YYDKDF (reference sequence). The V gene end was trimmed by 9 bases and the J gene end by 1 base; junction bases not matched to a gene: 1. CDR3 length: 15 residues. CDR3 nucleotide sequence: TGTGCCACGACTAGCGGGGGTTCTGGGGCCAACGTCCTGACTTTC. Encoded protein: CATTSGGSGANVLTF.

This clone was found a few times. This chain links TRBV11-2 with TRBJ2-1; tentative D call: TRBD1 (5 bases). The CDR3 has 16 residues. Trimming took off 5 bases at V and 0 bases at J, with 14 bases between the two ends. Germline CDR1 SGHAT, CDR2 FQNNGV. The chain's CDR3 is CASSPRQYSSYNEQFF. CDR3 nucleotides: TGTGCCAGCAGCCCGCGACAGTATAGCTCCTACAATGAGCAGTTCTTC.

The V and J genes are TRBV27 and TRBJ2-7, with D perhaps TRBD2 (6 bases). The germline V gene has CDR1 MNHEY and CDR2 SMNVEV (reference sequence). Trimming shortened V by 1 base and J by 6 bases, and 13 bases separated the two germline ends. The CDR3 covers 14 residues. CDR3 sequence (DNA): TGTGCCAGCAGTTTATTCGGACTACAGAGCGAGCAGTACTTC. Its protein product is CASSLFGLQSEQYF.

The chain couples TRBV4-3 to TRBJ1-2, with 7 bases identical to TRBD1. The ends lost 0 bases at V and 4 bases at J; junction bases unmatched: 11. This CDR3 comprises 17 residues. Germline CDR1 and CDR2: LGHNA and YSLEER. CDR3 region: CASSQDRSTGASYGYTF. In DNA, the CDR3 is TGCGCCAGCAGCCAAGATCGTTCCACAGGGGCGAGCTATGGCTACACCTTC.

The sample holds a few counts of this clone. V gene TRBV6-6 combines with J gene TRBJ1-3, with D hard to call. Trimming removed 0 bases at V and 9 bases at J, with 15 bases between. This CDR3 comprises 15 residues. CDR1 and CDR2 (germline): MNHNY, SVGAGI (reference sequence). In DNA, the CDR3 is TGTGCCAGCAGTTACTCGAGCGGCAGCCAAAGCACCATATATTTT. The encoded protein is CASSYSSGSQSTIYF.

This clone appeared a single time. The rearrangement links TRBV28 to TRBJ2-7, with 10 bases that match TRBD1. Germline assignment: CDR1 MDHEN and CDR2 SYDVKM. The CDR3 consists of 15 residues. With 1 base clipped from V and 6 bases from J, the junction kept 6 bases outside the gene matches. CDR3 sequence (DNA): TGTGCCAGCAGTTTATCCCGGGACAGGGGCGTCGAGCAGTACTTC. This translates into CASSLSRDRGVEQYF. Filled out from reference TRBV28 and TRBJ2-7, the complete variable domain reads DVKVTQSSRYLVKRTGEKVFLECVQDMDHENMFWYRQDPGLGLRLIYFSYDVKMKEKGDIPEGYSVSREKKERFSLILESASTNQTSMYLCASSLSRDRGVEQYFGPGTRLTVT.

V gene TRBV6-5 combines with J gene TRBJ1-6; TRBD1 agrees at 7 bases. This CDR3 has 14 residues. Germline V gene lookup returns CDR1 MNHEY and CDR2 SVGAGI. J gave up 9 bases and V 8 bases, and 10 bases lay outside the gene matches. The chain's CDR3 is CASRQQGSGSPLHF. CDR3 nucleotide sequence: TGTGCCAGCCGACAACAGGGGTCGGGTTCACCCCTCCACTTT.

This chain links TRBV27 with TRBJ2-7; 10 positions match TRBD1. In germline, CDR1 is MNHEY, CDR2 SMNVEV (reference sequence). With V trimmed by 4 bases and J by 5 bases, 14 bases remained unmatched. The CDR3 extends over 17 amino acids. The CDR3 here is CASSYPFRTGGEDEQYF. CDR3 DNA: TGTGCCAGCAGTTACCCTTTCCGGACAGGGGGTGAGGACGAGCAGTACTTC.

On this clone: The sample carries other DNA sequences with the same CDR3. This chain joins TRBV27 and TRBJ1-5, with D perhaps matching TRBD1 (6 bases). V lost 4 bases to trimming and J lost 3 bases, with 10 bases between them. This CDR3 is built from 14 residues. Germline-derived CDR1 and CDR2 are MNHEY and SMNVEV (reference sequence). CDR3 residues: CASSWGQYNQPQHF. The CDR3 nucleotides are TGTGCCAGCAGTTGGGGGCAGTACAATCAGCCCCAGCATTTT.

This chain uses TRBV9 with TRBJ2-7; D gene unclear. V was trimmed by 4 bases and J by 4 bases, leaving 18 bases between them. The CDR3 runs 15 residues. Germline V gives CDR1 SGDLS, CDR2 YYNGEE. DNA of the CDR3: TGTGCCAGCAGCCCCCAAACAAGAAGAGGTTACGAGCAGTACTTC. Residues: CASSPQTRRGYEQYF.

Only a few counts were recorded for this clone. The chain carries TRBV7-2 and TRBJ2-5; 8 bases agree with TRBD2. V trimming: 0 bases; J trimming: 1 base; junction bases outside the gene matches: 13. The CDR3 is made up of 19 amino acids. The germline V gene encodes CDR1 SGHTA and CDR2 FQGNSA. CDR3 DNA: TGTGCCAGCAGCTTAGCCCGTTTGAGCGGGAGTCCCCTCCAAGAGACCCAGTACTTC. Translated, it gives CASSLARLSGSPLQETQYF.

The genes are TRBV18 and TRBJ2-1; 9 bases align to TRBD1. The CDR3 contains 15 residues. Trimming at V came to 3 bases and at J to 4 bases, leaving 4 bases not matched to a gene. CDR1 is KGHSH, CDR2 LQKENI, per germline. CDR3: CASSPGQGGYNEQFF. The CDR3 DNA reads TGTGCCAGCTCACCGGGACAGGGTGGGTACAATGAGCAGTTCTTC.

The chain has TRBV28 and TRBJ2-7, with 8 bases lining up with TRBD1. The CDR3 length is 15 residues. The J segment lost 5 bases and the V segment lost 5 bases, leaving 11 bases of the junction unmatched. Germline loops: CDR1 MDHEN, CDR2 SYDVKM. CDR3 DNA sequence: TGTGCCAGCAGTAGCCGGGACAGGTTCCGGGACGAGCAGTACTTC. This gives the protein CASSSRDRFRDEQYF.

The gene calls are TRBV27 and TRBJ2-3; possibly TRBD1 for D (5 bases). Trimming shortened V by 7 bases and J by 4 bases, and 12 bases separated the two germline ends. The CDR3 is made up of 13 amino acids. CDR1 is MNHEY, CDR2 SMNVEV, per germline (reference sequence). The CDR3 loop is CASIGAKADTQYF. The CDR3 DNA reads TGTGCCAGCATAGGGGCTAAGGCAGATACGCAGTATTTT.

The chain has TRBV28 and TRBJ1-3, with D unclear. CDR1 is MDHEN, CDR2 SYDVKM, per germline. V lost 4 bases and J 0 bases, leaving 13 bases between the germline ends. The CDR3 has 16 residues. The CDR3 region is CASSSHREISGNTIYF. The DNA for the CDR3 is TGTGCCAGCAGTTCCCACCGGGAAATCTCTGGAAACACCATATATTTT.

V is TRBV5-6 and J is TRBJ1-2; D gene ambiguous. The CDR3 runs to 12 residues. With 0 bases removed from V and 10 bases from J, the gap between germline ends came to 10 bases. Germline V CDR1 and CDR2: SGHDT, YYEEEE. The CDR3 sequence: CASSLGAGSYTF. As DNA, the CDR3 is TGTGCCAGCAGCTTGGGGGCGGGGTCCTACACCTTC.

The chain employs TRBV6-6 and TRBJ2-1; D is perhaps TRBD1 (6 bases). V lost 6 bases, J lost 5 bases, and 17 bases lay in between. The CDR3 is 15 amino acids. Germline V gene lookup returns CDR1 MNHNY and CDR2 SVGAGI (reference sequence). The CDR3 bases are TGTGCCAGCAGAGAGGTTGGGGGCTACCACAATGAGCAGTTCTTC. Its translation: CASREVGGYHNEQFF.

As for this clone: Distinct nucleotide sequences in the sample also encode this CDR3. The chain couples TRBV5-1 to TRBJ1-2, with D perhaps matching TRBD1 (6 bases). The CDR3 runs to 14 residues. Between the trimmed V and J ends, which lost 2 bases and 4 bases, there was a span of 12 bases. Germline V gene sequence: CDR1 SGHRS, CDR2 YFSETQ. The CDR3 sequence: CASSLGTGSYGYTF. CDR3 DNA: TGCGCCAGCAGCTTAGGTACAGGGTCCTATGGCTACACCTTC.

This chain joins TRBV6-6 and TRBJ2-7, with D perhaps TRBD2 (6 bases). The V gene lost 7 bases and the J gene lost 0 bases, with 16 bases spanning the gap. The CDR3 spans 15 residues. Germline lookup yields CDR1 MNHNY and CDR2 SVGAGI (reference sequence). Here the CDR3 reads CASISTPGLSYEQYF. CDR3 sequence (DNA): TGTGCCAGCATCTCCACCCCGGGACTCTCCTACGAGCAGTACTTC.

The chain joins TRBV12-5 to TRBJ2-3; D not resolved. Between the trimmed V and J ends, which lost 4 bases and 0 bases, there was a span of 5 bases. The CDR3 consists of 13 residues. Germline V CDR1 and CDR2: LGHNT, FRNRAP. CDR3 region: CASGSTSTDTQYF. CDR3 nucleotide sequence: TGTGCTAGTGGTTCGACTAGCACAGATACGCAGTATTTT.

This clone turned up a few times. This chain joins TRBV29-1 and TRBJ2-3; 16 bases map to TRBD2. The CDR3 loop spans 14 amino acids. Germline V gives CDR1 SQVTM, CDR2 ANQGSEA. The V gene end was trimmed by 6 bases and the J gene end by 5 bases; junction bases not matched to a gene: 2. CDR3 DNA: TGCAGCGTGGGACTAGCGGGGGGGTTAGATACGCAGTATTTT. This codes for CSVGLAGGLDTQYF.

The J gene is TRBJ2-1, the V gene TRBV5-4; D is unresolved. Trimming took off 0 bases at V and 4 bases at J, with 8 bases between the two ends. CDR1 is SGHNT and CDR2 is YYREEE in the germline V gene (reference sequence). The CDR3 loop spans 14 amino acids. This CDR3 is CASSLGQDYNEQFF. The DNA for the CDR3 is TGTGCCAGCAGCTTGGGTCAGGATTACAATGAGCAGTTCTTC. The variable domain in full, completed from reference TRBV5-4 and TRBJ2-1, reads ETGVTQSPTHLIKTRGQQVTLRCSSQSGHNTVSWYQQALGQGPQFIFQYYREEENGRGNFPPRFSGLQFPNYSSELNVNALELDDSALYLCASSLGQDYNEQFFGPGTRLTVL.

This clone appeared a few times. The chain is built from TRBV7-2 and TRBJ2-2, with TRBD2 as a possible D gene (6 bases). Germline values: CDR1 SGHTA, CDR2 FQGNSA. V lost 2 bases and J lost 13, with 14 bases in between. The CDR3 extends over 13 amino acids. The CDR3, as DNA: TGTGCCAGCAGCTTAAATCTCGTGGGAGGGCTGTTTTTT. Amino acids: CASSLNLVGGLFF.

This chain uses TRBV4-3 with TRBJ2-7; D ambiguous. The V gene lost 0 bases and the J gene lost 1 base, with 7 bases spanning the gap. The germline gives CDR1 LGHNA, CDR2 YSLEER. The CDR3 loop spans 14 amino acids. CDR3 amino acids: CASSQDSESYEQYF. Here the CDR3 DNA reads TGCGCCAGCAGCCAAGATTCGGAGTCCTACGAGCAGTACTTC.

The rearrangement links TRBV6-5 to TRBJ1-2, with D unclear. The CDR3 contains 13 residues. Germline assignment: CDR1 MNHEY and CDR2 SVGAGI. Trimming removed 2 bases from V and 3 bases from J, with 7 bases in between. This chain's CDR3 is CASSYTSYYGYTF. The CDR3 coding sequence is TGTGCCAGCAGTTACACTTCCTACTATGGCTACACCTTC.

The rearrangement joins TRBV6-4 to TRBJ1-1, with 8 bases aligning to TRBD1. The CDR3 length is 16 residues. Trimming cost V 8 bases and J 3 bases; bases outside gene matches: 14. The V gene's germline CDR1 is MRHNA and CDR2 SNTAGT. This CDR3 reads CASRRTGYPLDTEAFF. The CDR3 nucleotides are TGTGCCAGCCGAAGGACAGGGTACCCCCTGGACACTGAAGCTTTCTTT.

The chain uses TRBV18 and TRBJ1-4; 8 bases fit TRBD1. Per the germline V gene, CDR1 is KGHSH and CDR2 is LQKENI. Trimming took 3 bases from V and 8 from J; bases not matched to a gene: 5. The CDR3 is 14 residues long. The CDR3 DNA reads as TGTGCCAGCTCACCCCCGACAGGGGCCGAAAAACTGTTTTTT. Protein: CASSPPTGAEKLFF. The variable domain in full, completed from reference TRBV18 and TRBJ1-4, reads NAGVMQNPRHLVRRRGQEARLRCSPMKGHSHVYWYRQLPEEGLKFMVYLQKENIIDESGMPKERFSAEFPKEGPSILRIQQVVRGDSAAYFCASSPPTGAEKLFFGSGTQLSVL.